These 22 T cell receptor beta chains were all obtained from the same sample, sequenced in a study of cytomegalovirus exposure and HLA in healthy donors. 60 Vbeta and 13 Jbeta primers were used in PCR. Sequencing used immunoSEQ multiplex PCR; TCRdb keeps in-frame clones, though not all of them. This table holds about 120,000 clones, approximately 65% found once. The sample taken for sequencing was PBMCs. The receptors derive from a man between 18 and 35 years old in good health and CMV-seronegative.

The chain links TRBV7-6 to TRBJ2-3; D uncertain. Trimming pared 4 bases from V and 4 bases from J, leaving 9 bases between. This CDR3 spans 13 amino acids. Germline V gene data show CDR1 as SGHVS and CDR2 as FNYEAQ. CDR3 DNA sequence: TGTGCCAGCAGCTCCTACCTAGCAGATACGCAGTATTTT. Residues: CASSSYLADTQYF.

The chain employs TRBV7-2 and TRBJ1-1; tentative D call: TRBD1 (5 bases). Trimming shortened V by 3 bases and J by 5 bases, and 10 bases separated the two germline ends. CDR1 is SGHTA, CDR2 FQGNSA, per germline. The CDR3 is 13 amino acids. The CDR3: CASSFGGYTEAFF. The CDR3 nucleotides read TGTGCCAGCAGCTTTGGGGGGTATACTGAAGCTTTCTTT.

The chain combines TRBV10-3 with TRBJ2-7, with a weak D call TRBD1 (6 bases). From germline, CDR1 is ENHRY and CDR2 SYGVKD. V was cut by 4 bases and J by 4 bases, with 23 bases left in between. This CDR3 is 17 amino acids long. The CDR3 region is CAISGAGDIPRKYEQYF. CDR3 DNA: TGTGCCATCAGTGGTGCAGGGGACATCCCTCGTAAATACGAGCAGTACTTC.

This chain connects TRBV5-1 to TRBJ2-7, with 8 bases identical to TRBD1. CDR1 SGHRS and CDR2 YFSETQ come from the germline V gene. CDR3 length: 14 residues. V lost 0 bases, J lost 6 bases, and 5 bases stayed unmatched. In DNA, the CDR3 is TGCGCCAGCAGCTTGGTAGGACAGGGTGCCGAGCAGTACTTC. It codes for CASSLVGQGAEQYF.

The J gene is TRBJ2-7, the V gene TRBV5-1; TRBD1 matches 7 bases. Germline lookup yields CDR1 SGHRS and CDR2 YFSETQ. This CDR3 has 14 residues. Trimming took 4 bases from V and 2 from J; bases not matched to a gene: 6. CDR3 protein: CASSPGQITYEQYF. CDR3 nucleotides: TGCGCCAGCAGCCCGGGACAGATAACCTACGAGCAGTACTTC.

This clone occurred once. The rearrangement links TRBV5-6 to TRBJ2-3; 8 nucleotides agree with TRBD2. This CDR3 is built from 14 residues. CDR1 and CDR2 (germline): SGHDT, YYEEEE. Trimming at V came to 7 bases and at J to 3 bases, leaving 7 bases not matched to a gene. CDR3 nucleotides: TGTGCCAGCGTGACTAGCGTATCAACAGATACGCAGTATTTT. This translates into CASVTSVSTDTQYF.

This chain uses TRBV30 with TRBJ1-6; TRBD1 matches 7 bases. In germline, CDR1 is GTSNPN, CDR2 SVGIG (reference sequence). V shed 0 bases, J shed 9 bases, and the junction held 5 bases outside the gene matches. The CDR3 runs to 14 residues. The CDR3 loop is CAWSVRQGFSPLHF. Here the CDR3 DNA reads TGTGCCTGGAGTGTGAGACAGGGCTTTTCACCCCTCCACTTT.

J is TRBJ2-3 and V is TRBV9; weak D call: TRBD2 (5 bases). This CDR3 has 18 amino acids. The germline CDR1 and CDR2 sequences are SGDLS and YYNGEE. Trimming shortened V by 4 bases and J by 0 bases, and 21 bases separated the two germline ends. In DNA form, the CDR3 reads TGTGCCAGCAGCCCCGGGTTCAGCGGAACGACTAGCACAGATACGCAGTATTTT. The encoded protein is CASSPGFSGTTSTDTQYF.

This clone appeared a single time. The chain couples TRBV30 to TRBJ2-5; the D is unclear. This CDR3 has 12 residues. Trimming took 3 bases from V and 0 from J, leaving 5 bases between them. In germline, CDR1 is GTSNPN, CDR2 SVGIG (reference sequence). The CDR3 reads CAWRIYQETQYF. The CDR3 DNA reads as TGTGCCTGGAGAATATACCAAGAGACCCAGTACTTC.

This clone has just a few counts. The chain uses TRBV6-6 and TRBJ2-7; tentative D call: TRBD2 (5 bases). The CDR3 has 14 residues. Germline CDR1 and CDR2: MNHNY and SVGAGI (reference sequence). V shed 0 bases and J shed 6 bases, with 12 bases lying between them. CDR3 region: CASSYSGLAGEQYF. The CDR3 DNA reads TGTGCCAGCAGTTACTCTGGGCTAGCCGGCGAGCAGTACTTC.

V is TRBV28 and J is TRBJ1-4; 7 bases line up with TRBD1. Germline V gives CDR1 MDHEN, CDR2 SYDVKM. The CDR3 extends over 17 amino acids. V lost 5 bases, J lost 0 bases, and 9 bases stayed unmatched. The CDR3 DNA sequence: TGTGCCAGCAGTCCTCGGGGGACAGTTGCAACTAATGAAAAACTGTTTTTT. Its protein product is CASSPRGTVATNEKLFF.

This chain links TRBV13 with TRBJ2-7; TRBD2 matches 7 bases. Germline V gene lookup returns CDR1 PRHDT and CDR2 FYEKMQ (reference sequence). The CDR3 runs to 14 residues. The V and J ends lost 3 bases and 6 bases, in that order; junction bases with no gene match: 8. The CDR3 reads CASSLDRGVGEQYF. In DNA form, the CDR3 reads TGTGCCAGCAGCTTGGACCGGGGGGTGGGCGAGCAGTACTTC.

The V call is TRBV6-5, the J call TRBJ1-2; D ambiguous. The CDR3 spans 13 residues. V was pared by 4 bases and J by 7 bases, with 13 bases between. Germline-derived CDR1 and CDR2 are MNHEY and SVGAGI. The CDR3 sequence: CASSFEGTCGYTF. The DNA for the CDR3 is TGTGCCAGCAGTTTTGAGGGAACCTGTGGCTACACCTTC.

This clone was seen a single time. The genes are TRBV28 and TRBJ1-5; D is possibly TRBD1 (6 bases). V lost 2 bases and J lost 5, with 13 bases in between. Germline V gene sequence: CDR1 MDHEN, CDR2 SYDVKM. The CDR3 extends over 15 amino acids. CDR3 bases: TGTGCCAGCAGTTTACAGGGGACCCGTGATCAGCCCCAGCATTTT. It specifies CASSLQGTRDQPQHF.

The V gene is TRBV6-6, the J gene TRBJ2-7; possible D gene TRBD2, 5 bases. Trimming took 6 bases from V and 5 from J, leaving 8 bases between them. The germline V gene has CDR1 MNHNY and CDR2 SVGAGI (reference sequence). The length of the CDR3 is 11 residues. Here the CDR3 reads CASRSGDEQYF. CDR3 nucleotides: TGTGCCAGCAGATCCGGGGACGAGCAGTACTTC.

The V and J genes are TRBV27 and TRBJ2-2, with 9 nucleotides matching TRBD2. Per the germline V gene, CDR1 is MNHEY and CDR2 is SMNVEV (reference sequence). V gave up 2 bases and J gave up 4 bases; unmatched junction bases: 2. CDR3 size: 15 residues. CDR3 DNA: TGTGCCAGCAGTTTACTAGCGGGAACCACCGGGGAGCTGTTTTTT. It is translated as CASSLLAGTTGELFF.

CDR3 nucleotides: TGTGCCAGTAGTAGGGGGGGGGACGAGCAGTACTTC. This translates into CASSRGGDEQYF. The chain carries TRBV19 and TRBJ2-7, with 7 bases lining up with TRBD2. Germline V gives CDR1 LNHDA, CDR2 SQIVND (reference sequence). This CDR3 comprises 12 residues. The trim removed 4 bases at V and 5 bases at J, leaving 2 bases unmatched.

The rearrangement links TRBV10-3 to TRBJ2-5, with 7 nucleotides matching TRBD2. Trimming removed 4 bases from V and 4 bases from J; junction bases left unmatched: 0. The length of the CDR3 is 12 residues. CDR1 is ENHRY and CDR2 is SYGVKD in the germline V gene. This CDR3 is CAISGEGETQYF. Here the CDR3 DNA reads TGTGCCATCAGTGGGGAGGGAGAGACCCAGTACTTC.

The chain has TRBV5-5 and TRBJ1-1; 10 nucleotides align to TRBD1. CDR3 length equals 17 residues. The V segment lost 3 bases and the J segment 0 bases; nucleotides outside the gene matches: 8. Germline V gene data show CDR1 as SGHKS and CDR2 as YYEKEE (reference sequence). CDR3 protein: CASSSDRGTHMNTEAFF. The CDR3 region has the DNA TGTGCCAGCAGCTCGGACAGGGGGACGCACATGAACACTGAAGCTTTCTTT.

V gene TRBV29-1 combines with J gene TRBJ2-2; 10 bases line up with TRBD1. After removal of 4 bases from V and 6 bases from J, the junction contained 11 bases not matched to a gene. The CDR3 sequence is 16 residues long. Germline CDR1 SQVTM, CDR2 ANQGSEA. The CDR3 nucleotides are TGCAGCGTTGCAGGGTGGGGACAGGGGTGGCCCGGGGAGCTGTTTTTT. This encodes CSVAGWGQGWPGELFF.

The rearrangement links TRBV19 to TRBJ1-5, with a tentative D call TRBD1 (5 bases). Germline V gene lookup returns CDR1 LNHDA and CDR2 SQIVND (reference sequence). The V and J ends lost 5 bases and 6 bases respectively, with 17 bases between them. This CDR3 spans 15 amino acids. The CDR3 loop is CASSDPFLGGQPQHF. CDR3 nucleotides: TGTGCCAGTAGTGACCCCTTCTTGGGGGGTCAGCCCCAGCATTTT.

V is TRBV6-1 and J is TRBJ2-7, with 9 bases identical to TRBD2. J was trimmed by 3 bases and V by 6 bases; bases with no gene match: 9. This CDR3 contains 15 residues. CDR1 is MNHNS and CDR2 is SASEGT in the germline V gene. The CDR3 DNA follows: TGTGCCAGCAGCACTAGCGGGTCGCTCCGCTACGAGCAGTACTTC. It is translated as CASSTSGSLRYEQYF.